This T cell receptor beta chain was identified during a study of blood T cell repertoires in COVID-19. Germline V lookup: CDR1 LGHNA, CDR2 YSLEER. The V and J ends lost 3 bases and 0 bases, in that order; junction bases with no gene match: 5. The length of the CDR3 is 17 residues. TCRdb's table, derived via immunoSEQ multiplex PCR, lists solely in-frame clones and lacks some. Of some 160,000 clones listed, more than 70% are singletons. This chain uses TRBV4-3 with TRBJ2-3, with TRBD2 identical over 11 bases. The material sequenced was peripheral blood. The source is a man aged 60-69 years with acute or convalescent COVID-19. The CDR3 loop reads CASSHGGTSGSTDTQYF. The CDR3 coding sequence is TGCGCCAGCAGCCACGGCGGGACTAGCGGTAGCACAGATACGCAGTATTTT.